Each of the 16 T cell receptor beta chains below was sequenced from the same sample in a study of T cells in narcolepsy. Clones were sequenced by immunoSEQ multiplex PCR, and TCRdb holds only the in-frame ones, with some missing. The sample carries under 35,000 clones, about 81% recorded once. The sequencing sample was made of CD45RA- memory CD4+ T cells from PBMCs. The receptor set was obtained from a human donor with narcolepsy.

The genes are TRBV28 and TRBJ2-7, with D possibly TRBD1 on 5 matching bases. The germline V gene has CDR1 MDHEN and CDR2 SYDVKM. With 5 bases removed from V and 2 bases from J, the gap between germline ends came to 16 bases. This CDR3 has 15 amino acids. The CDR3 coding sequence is TGTGCCAGCAGTCCCAGCTCAGGGTACACCTACGAGCAGTACTTC. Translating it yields CASSPSSGYTYEQYF.

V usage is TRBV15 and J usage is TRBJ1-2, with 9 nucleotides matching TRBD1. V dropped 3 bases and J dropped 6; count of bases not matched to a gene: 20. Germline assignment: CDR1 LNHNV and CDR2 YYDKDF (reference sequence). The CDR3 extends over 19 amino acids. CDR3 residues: CATSSKQGAKTLTPDGYTF. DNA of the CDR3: TGTGCCACCAGCAGTAAACAGGGGGCAAAGACCCTGACTCCCGATGGCTACACCTTC.

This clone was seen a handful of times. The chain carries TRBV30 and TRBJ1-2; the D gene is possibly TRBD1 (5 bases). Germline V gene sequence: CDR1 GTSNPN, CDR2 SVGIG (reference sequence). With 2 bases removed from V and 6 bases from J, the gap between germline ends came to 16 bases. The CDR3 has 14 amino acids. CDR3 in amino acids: CAWSLLGGSHGYTF. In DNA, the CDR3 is TGTGCCTGGAGTCTCCTTGGGGGGAGTCATGGCTACACCTTC.

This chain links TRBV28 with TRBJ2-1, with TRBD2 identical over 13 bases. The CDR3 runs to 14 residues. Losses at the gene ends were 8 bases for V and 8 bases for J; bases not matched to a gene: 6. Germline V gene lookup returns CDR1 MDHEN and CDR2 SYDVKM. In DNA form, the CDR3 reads TGTGCCAGCCAAACTAGCGGGAGGGCCGATGAGCAGTTCTTC. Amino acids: CASQTSGRADEQFF. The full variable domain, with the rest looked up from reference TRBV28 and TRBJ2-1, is DVKVTQSSRYLVKRTGEKVFLECVQDMDHENMFWYRQDPGLGLRLIYFSYDVKMKEKGDIPEGYSVSREKKERFSLILESASTNQTSMYLCASQTSGRADEQFFGPGTRLTVL.

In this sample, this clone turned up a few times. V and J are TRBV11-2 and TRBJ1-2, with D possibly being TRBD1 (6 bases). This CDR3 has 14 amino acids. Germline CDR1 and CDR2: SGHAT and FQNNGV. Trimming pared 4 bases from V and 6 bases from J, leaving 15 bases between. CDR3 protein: CASSSTGTQDGYTF. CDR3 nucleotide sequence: TGTGCCAGCAGCTCAACAGGGACCCAGGATGGCTACACCTTC.

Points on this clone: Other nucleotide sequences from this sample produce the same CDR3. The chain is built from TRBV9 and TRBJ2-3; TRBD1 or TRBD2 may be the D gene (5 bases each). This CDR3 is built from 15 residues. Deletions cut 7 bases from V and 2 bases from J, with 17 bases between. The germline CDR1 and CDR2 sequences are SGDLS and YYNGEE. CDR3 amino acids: CASGGVYGATDTQYF. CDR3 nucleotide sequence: TGTGCCAGCGGGGGTGTGTATGGGGCCACAGATACGCAGTATTTT. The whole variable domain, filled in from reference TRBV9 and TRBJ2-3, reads DSGVTQTPKHLITATGQRVTLRCSPRSGDLSVYWYQQSLDQGLQFLIQYYNGEERAKGNILERFSAQQFPDLHSELNLSSLELGDSALYFCASGGVYGATDTQYFGPGTRLTVL.

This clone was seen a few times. The CDR3 region has the DNA TGTGCCAGCAGCGAGGGACTAGCAGCCTACAATGAGCAGTTCTTC. Its translation is CASSEGLAAYNEQFF. This rearrangement joins TRBV5-6 to TRBJ2-1; 9 bases are a match to TRBD2. The length of the CDR3 is 15 residues. V lost 4 bases to trimming and J lost 2 bases; unmatched junction nucleotides: 4. Germline CDR1 reads SGHDT; CDR2 reads YYEEEE. Looking up the rest from reference TRBV5-6 and TRBJ2-1 gives the full variable domain: DAGVTQSPTHLIKTRGQQVTLRCSPKSGHDTVSWYQQALGQGPQFIFQYYEEEERQRGNFPDRFSGHQFPNYSSELNVNALLLGDSALYLCASSEGLAAYNEQFFGPGTRLTVL.

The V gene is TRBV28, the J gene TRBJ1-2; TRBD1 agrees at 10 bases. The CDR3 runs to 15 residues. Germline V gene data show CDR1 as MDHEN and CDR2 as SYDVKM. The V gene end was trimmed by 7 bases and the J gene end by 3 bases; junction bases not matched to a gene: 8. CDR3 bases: TGTGCCAGCACCACCTCCGGGACAGGGGACTATGGCTACACCTTC. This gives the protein CASTTSGTGDYGYTF.

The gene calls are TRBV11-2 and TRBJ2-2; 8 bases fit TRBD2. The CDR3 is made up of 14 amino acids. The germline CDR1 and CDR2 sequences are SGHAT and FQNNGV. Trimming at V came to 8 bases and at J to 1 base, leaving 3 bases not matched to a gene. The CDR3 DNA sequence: TGTGCCAGCGAGGGACTAGAGAACACCGGGGAGCTGTTTTTT. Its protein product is CASEGLENTGELFF. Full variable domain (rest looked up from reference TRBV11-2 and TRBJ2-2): EAGVAQSPRYKIIEKRQSVAFWCNPISGHATLYWYQQILGQGPKLLIQFQNNGVVDDSQLPKDRFSAERLKGVDSTLKIQPAKLEDSAVYLCASEGLENTGELFFGEGSRLTVL.

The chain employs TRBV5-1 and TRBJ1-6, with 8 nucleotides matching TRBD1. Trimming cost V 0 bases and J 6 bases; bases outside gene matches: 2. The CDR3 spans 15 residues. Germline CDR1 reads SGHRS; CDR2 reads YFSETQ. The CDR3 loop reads CASSLAGQGNSPLHF. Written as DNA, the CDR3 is TGCGCCAGCAGCTTGGCCGGACAGGGTAATTCACCCCTCCACTTT.

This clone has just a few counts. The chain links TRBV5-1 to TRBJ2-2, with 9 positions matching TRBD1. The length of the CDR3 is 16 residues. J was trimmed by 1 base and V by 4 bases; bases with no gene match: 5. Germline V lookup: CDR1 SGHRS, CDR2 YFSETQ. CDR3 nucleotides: TGCGCCAGCAGCACATCGGGACAGGGGAACACCGGGGAGCTGTTTTTT. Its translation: CASSTSGQGNTGELFF.

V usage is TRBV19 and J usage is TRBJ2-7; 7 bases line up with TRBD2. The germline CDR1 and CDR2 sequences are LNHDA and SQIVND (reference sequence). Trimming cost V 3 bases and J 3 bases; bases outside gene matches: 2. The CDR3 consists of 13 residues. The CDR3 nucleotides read TGTGCCAGTAGTATCGGGGAGGGCTACGAGCAGTACTTC. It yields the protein CASSIGEGYEQYF.

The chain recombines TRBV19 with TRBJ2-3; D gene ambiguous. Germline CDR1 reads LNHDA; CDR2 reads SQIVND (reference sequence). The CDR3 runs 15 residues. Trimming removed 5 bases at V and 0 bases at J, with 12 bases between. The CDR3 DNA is TGTGCCAGTAGTCCATGGACGGCGAGCACAGATACGCAGTATTTT. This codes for CASSPWTASTDTQYF.

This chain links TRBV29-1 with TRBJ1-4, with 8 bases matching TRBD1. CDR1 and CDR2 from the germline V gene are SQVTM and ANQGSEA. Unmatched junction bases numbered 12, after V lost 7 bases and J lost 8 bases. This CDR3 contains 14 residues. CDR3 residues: CSAAYQGASEKLFF. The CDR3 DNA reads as TGCAGCGCCGCATACCAGGGGGCGAGCGAAAAACTGTTTTTT. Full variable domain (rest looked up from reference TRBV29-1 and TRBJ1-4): SAVISQKPSRDICQRGTSLTIQCQVDSQVTMMFWYRQQPGQSLTLIATANQGSEATYESGFVIDKFPISRPNLTFSTLTVSNMSPEDSSIYLCSAAYQGASEKLFFGSGTQLSVL.

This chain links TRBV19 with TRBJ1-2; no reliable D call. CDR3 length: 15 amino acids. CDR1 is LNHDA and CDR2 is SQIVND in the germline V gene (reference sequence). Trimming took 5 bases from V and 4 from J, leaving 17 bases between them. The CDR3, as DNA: TGTGCCAGTAGTTCGTTAGAGGGTACTCGCTATGGCTACACCTTC. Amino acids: CASSSLEGTRYGYTF.

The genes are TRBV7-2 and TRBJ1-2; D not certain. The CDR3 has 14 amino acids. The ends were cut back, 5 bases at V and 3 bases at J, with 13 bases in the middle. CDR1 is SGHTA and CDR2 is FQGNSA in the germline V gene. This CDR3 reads CASSEYNGYYGYTF. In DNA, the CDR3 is TGTGCCAGCAGCGAATATAACGGTTACTATGGCTACACCTTC.